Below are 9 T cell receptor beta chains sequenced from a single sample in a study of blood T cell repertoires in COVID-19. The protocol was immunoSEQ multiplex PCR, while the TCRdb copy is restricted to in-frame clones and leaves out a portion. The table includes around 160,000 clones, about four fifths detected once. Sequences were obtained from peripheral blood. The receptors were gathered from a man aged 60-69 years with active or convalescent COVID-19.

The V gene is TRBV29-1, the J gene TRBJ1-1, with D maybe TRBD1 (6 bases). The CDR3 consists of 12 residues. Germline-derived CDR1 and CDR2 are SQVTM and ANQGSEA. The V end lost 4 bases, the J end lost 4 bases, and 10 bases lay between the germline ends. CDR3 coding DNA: TGCAGCGTTGCAGGGGCGATCACTGAAGCTTTCTTT. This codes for CSVAGAITEAFF.

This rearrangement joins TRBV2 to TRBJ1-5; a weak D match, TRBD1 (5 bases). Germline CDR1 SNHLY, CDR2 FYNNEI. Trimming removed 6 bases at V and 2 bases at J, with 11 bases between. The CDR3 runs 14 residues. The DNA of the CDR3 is TGTGCCAGCAGCGTGGACATAGGCAATCAGCCCCAGCATTTT. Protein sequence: CASSVDIGNQPQHF. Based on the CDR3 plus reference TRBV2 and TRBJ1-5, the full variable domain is EPEVTQTPSHQVTQMGQEVILRCVPISNHLYFYWYRQILGQKVEFLVSFYNNEISEKSEIFDDQFSVERPDGSNFTLKIRSTKLEDSAMYFCASSVDIGNQPQHFGDGTRLSIL.

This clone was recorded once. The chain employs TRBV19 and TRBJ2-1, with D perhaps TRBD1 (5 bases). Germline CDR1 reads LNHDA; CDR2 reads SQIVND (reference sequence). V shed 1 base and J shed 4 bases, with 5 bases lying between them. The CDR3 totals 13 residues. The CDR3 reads CASSIGQYNEQFF. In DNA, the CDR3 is TGTGCCAGTAGTATAGGACAGTACAATGAGCAGTTCTTC. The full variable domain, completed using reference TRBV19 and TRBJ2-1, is DGGITQSPKYLFRKEGQNVTLSCEQNLNHDAMYWYRQDPGQGLRLIYYSQIVNDFQKGDIAEGYSVSREKKESFPLTVTSAQKNPTAFYLCASSIGQYNEQFFGPGTRLTVL.

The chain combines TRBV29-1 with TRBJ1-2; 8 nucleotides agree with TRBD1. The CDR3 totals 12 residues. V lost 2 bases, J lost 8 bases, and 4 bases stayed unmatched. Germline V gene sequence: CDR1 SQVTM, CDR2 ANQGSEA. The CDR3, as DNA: TGCAGCGTTGAACAGGGGGCGATCGGCTACACCTTC. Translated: CSVEQGAIGYTF.

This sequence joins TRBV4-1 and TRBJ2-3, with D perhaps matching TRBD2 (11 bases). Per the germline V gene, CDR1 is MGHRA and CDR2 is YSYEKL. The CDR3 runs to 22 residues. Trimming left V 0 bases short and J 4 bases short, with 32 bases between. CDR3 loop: CASSQDKGQGPLAGGPPDTQYF. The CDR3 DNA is TGCGCCAGCAGCCAAGATAAGGGACAGGGGCCGTTAGCGGGAGGGCCGCCAGATACGCAGTATTTT.

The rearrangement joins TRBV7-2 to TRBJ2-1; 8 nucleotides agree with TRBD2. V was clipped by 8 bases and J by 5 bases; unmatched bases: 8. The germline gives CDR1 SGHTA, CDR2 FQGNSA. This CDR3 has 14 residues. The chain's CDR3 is CASLRRGGNNEQFF. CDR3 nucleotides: TGTGCCAGCCTACGTCGCGGGGGGAACAATGAGCAGTTCTTC.

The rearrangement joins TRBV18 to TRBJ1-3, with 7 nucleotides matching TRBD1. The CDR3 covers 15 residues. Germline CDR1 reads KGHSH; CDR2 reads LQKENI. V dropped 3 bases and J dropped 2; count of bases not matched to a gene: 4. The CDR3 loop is CASSPPGTAGNTIYF. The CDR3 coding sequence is TGTGCCAGCTCACCCCCTGGGACAGCTGGAAACACCATATATTTT.

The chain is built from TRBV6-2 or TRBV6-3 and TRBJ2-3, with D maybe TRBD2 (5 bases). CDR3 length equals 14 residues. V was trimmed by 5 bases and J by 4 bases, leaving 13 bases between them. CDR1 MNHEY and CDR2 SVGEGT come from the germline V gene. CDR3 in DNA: TGTGCCAGCAGTCCGGGGTCTGGGGCAGATACGCAGTATTTT. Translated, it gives CASSPGSGADTQYF.

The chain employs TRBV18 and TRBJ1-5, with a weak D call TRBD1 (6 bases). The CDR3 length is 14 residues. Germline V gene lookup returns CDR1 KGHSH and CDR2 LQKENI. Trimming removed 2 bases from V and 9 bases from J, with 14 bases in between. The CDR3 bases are TGTGCCAGCTCACCATCAACAGGGTCGGGGCCCCAGCATTTT. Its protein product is CASSPSTGSGPQHF.